A selection of T cell receptor beta chains follows, all from one sample in a study of OX40 agonist ivuxolimab in advanced cancers. Sequencing used immunoSEQ multiplex PCR; TCRdb keeps in-frame clones, though not all of them. The sample lists 45,000 to 50,000 clones, approximately 86% occurring once. The sequencing here drew on CD4+ or CD8+ T cells sorted from blood, taken in a trial of the OX40 agonist ivuxolimab. These TCRs come from an adult with an advanced solid tumor such as melanoma, head and neck, liver or kidney cancer. The CDR3 runs from the conserved cysteine through the conserved F or W. The D gene is left open where the match is weak. For some rows the clone size is stated as once, few or many, or as a class when expanded; others skip it.

D gene,V gene,J gene,clone size,CDR3 DNA,CDR3 protein
-,TRBV7-9,TRBJ2-7,-,TGTGCCAGCAGCTGGGGCGGTGTTACCTACGAGCAGTACTTC,CASSWGGVTYEQYF
TRBD1,TRBV19,TRBJ1-2,-,TGTGCCAGTAGGCGGGACAGGAATAACTATGGCTACACCTTC,CASRRDRNNYGYTF
-,TRBV11-3,TRBJ2-1,few,TGTGCCAGCAGCTTGGTATTCCTAGATTTCAATGAGCAGTTCTTC,CASSLVFLDFNEQFF
-,TRBV19,TRBJ2-5,-,TGTGCCAGTGGGGGACTCCGAACTGAGACCCAGTACTTC,CASGGLRTETQYF
-,TRBV2,TRBJ2-7,-,TGTGCCACCCGGAAGGAGGGGTCCCCCTTTTACGAGCAGTACTTC,CATRKEGSPFYEQYF
TRBD1,TRBV27,TRBJ1-4,-,TGTGCCAGCACGTCGGGACAGGGAAATGAAAAACTGTTTTTT,CASTSGQGNEKLFF
-,TRBV19,TRBJ1-2,-,TGTGCCAGTAGCAGATGGACTATGACATTGGGGAAGGATAATGGCTACACCTTC,CASSRWTMTLGKDNGYTF
TRBD2,TRBV6-5,TRBJ2-7,-,TGTGCCAGCACCCCGCCCAGCGGGGGGGCGGGGGAGCAGTACTTC,CASTPPSGGAGEQYF
-,TRBV29-1,TRBJ1-1,-,TGCAGCGTTGCCGACACTGAAGCTTTCTTT,CSVADTEAFF
-,TRBV4-1,TRBJ2-1,few,TGCGCCAGCAGCCAAAGTAGCCACTCTGGCAATGAGCAGTTCTTC,CASSQSSHSGNEQFF
TRBD1,TRBV7-2,TRBJ1-1,-,TGTGCCAGCAGCCTACAGGGGGCGCTCACTGAAGCTTTCTTT,CASSLQGALTEAFF
-,TRBV5-1,TRBJ2-7,-,TGCGCCAGCAGCTTGGCCGAGAACTTC,CASSLAENF
-,TRBV11-3,TRBJ2-7,-,TGTGCCAGCAGCGGTACAGGGTTCAGCTCCTACGAGCAGTACTTC,CASSGTGFSSYEQYF
TRBD2,TRBV2,TRBJ2-7,-,TGTGCCAGCAGCCCACTAGCGGGGGAATCCGAGCAGTACTTC,CASSPLAGESEQYF
-,TRBV6-4,TRBJ2-3,few,TGTGCCAGCAGTGACGACGCGGGGAACACAGATACGCAGTATTTT,CASSDDAGNTDTQYF
-,TRBV6-5,TRBJ2-1,-,TGTGCCAGCAGTTACTCGGGCTCTTACAATGAGCAGTTCTTC,CASSYSGSYNEQFF
-,TRBV10-3,TRBJ1-6,-,TGTGCCATCAGTGAGTCGAAAGGGGTTGGTTCACCCCTCCACTTT,CAISESKGVGSPLHF
TRBD1,TRBV11-2,TRBJ2-1,-,TGTGCCAGCAGCTTCGGGACAGTCAATGAGCAGTTCTTC,CASSFGTVNEQFF
-,TRBV29-1,TRBJ2-7,-,TGCAGCGTTGGGACTGTGTACGAGCAGTACTTC,CSVGTVYEQYF
-,TRBV19,TRBJ1-2,-,TGTGCCAGTAGTATGACTTGGGCCACTAACTATGGCTACACCTTC,CASSMTWATNYGYTF
-,TRBV7-9,TRBJ1-2,-,TGTGCCAGCAGCTTAGCCCCGGCTCTAAACTATGGCTACACCTTC,CASSLAPALNYGYTF
-,TRBV7-2,TRBJ2-3,-,TGTGCCAGCAGCTTATATTCAGATACGCAGTATTTT,CASSLYSDTQYF
TRBD2,TRBV28,TRBJ2-1,once,TGTGCCAGCAGTTTGTCTAGCGGGGGGGCTAATGAGCAGTTCTTC,CASSLSSGGANEQFF
TRBD2,TRBV6-6,TRBJ2-3,few,TGTGCCAGCAGCCCCTGGAAGGGCGGGGGAACAGATACGCAGTATTTT,CASSPWKGGGTDTQYF
-,TRBV23-1,TRBJ2-7,-,TGCGCCAGCAGTTTTGGCAGGGAATGCGAGCAGTACTTC,CASSFGRECEQYF
TRBD2,TRBV7-8,TRBJ2-3,-,TGTGCCAGCAGCCCGACCCTAGCGGGAGTCACAGATACGCAGTATTTT,CASSPTLAGVTDTQYF
TRBD2,TRBV30,TRBJ2-3,-,TGTGCCTGGAGGGGTGGATTGGCGGGGGAGTATTTT,CAWRGGLAGEYF
-,TRBV5-6,TRBJ2-1,-,TGTGCCAGCAGCCTCGAAGTGACTGTTGGTGGCGATGAGCAGTTCTTC,CASSLEVTVGGDEQFF
-,TRBV10-3,TRBJ2-2,-,TGTGCCATCAGTGAGAAGGACCCGGGCACCGGGGAGCTGTTTTTT,CAISEKDPGTGELFF